The sequence of this T cell receptor (beta chain) was determined in a study of blood T cell repertoires in COVID-19. This clone was recorded a few times. TCRdb keeps only in-frame clones here, not all; method: immunoSEQ multiplex PCR. The data contain roughly 90,000 clones, 85% of them seen just once; the ten biggest clones take up roughly 3.2%. The CDR3 runs to 16 residues. Trimming removed 2 bases from V and 4 bases from J; junction bases left unmatched: 10. Per the germline V gene, CDR1 is LGHDT and CDR2 is YNNKEL (reference sequence). The receptor was isolated from a man between 50 and 59 years old with acute or convalescent COVID-19. The chain employs TRBV3-1 (or the pseudogene TRBV3-2) and TRBJ2-5; 7 bases agree with TRBD1. Input material: peripheral blood. The CDR3 bases are TGTGCCAGCAGCCAAAGGGGGCAGGGGGTAAGAGAGACCCAGTACTTC. This codes for CASSQRGQGVRETQYF.